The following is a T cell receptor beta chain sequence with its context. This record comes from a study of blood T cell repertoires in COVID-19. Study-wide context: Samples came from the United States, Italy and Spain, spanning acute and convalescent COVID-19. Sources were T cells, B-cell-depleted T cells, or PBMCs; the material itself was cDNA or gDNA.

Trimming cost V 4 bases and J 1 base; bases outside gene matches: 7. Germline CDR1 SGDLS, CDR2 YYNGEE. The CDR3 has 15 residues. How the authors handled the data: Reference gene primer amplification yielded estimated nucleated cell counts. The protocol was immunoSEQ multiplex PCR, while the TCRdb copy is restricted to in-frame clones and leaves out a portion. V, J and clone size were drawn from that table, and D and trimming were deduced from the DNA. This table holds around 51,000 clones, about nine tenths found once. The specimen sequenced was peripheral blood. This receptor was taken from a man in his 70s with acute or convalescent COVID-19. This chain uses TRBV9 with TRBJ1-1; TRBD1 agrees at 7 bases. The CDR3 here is CASSPRAGGNTEAFF. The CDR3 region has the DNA TGTGCCAGCAGCCCCAGGGCAGGGGGGAACACTGAAGCTTTCTTT.